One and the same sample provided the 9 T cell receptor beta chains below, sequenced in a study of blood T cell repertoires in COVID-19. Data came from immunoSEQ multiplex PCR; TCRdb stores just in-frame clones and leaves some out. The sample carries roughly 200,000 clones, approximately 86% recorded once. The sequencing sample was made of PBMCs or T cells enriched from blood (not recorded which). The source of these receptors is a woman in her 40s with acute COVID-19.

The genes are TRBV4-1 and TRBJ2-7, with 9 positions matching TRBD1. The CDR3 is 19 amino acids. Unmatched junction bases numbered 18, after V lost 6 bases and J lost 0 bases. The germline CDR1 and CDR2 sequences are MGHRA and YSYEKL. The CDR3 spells CASSPTSGQGSGSSYEQYF. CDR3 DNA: TGCGCCAGCAGTCCCACCAGCGGACAGGGGTCAGGGAGCTCCTACGAGCAGTACTTC.

The CDR3 sequence is CASSRGTGGLSGEQYF. The CDR3 DNA sequence: TGTGCCAGCAGTCGAGGGACAGGGGGCCTCTCGGGGGAGCAGTACTTC. The V and J genes are TRBV6-2 or TRBV6-3 and TRBJ2-7; 12 nucleotides line up with TRBD1. The CDR3 is 16 amino acids. The germline CDR1 and CDR2 sequences are MNHEY and SVGEGT. The J segment lost 7 bases and the V segment lost 5 bases, leaving 12 bases of the junction unmatched.

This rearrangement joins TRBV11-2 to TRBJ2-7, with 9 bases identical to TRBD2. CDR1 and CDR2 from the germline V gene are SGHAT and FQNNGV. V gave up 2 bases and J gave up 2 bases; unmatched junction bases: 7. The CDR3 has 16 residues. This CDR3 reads CASSLIMAGGTYEQYF. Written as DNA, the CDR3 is TGTGCCAGCAGCTTAATTATGGCGGGAGGGACCTACGAGCAGTACTTC. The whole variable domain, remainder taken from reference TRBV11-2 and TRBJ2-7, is EAGVAQSPRYKIIEKRQSVAFWCNPISGHATLYWYQQILGQGPKLLIQFQNNGVVDDSQLPKDRFSAERLKGVDSTLKIQPAKLEDSAVYLCASSLIMAGGTYEQYFGPGTRLTVT.

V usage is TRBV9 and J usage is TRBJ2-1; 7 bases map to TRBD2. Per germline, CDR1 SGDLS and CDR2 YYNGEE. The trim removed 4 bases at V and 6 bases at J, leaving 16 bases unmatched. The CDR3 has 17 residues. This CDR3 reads CASSSRDYAVALNEQFF. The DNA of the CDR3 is TGTGCCAGCAGCTCCCGGGACTACGCCGTAGCTCTCAATGAGCAGTTCTTC.

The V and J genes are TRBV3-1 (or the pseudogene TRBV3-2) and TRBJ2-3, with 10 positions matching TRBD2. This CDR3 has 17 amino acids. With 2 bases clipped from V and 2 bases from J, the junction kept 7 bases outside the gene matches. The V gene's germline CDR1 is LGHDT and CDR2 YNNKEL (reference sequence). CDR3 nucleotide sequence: TGTGCCAGCAGCCAATTAAGCGGGAGGGCCCACACAGATACGCAGTATTTT. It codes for CASSQLSGRAHTDTQYF.

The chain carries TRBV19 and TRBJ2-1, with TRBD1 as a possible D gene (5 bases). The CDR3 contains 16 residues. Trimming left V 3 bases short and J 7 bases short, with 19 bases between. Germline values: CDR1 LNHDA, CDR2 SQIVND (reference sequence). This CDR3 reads CASSIGLGAIGNEQFF. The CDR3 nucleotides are TGTGCCAGTAGTATCGGATTAGGGGCCATCGGGAATGAGCAGTTCTTC.

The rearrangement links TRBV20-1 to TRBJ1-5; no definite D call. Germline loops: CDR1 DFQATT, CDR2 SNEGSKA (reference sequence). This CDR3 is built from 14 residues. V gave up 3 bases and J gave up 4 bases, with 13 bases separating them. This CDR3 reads CSASLGRANQPQHF. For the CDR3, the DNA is TGCAGTGCTAGTCTAGGGAGGGCGAATCAGCCCCAGCATTTT.

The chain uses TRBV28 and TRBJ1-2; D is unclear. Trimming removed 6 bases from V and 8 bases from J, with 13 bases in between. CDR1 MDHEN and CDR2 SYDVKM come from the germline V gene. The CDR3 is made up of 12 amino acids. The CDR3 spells CASRPLQHGYTF. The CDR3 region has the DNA TGTGCCAGCAGGCCATTACAACACGGCTACACCTTC.

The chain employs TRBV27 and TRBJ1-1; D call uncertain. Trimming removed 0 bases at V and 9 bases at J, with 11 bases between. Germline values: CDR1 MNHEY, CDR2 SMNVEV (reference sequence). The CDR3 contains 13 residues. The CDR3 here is CASSLSAAGKAFF. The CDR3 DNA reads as TGTGCCAGCAGTTTATCAGCGGCCGGCAAAGCTTTCTTT.